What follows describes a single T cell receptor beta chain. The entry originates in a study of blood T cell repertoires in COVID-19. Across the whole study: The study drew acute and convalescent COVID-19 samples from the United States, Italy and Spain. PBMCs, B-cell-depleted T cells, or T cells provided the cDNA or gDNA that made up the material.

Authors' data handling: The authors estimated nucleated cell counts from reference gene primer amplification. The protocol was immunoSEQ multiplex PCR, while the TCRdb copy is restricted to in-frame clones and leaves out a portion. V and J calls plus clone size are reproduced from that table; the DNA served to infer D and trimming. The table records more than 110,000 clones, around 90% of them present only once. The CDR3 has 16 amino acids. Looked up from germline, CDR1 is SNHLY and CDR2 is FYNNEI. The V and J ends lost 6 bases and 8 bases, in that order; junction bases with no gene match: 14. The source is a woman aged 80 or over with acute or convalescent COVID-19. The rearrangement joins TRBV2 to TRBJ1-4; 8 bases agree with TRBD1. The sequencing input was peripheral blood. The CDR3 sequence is CASSSRSGGGGEKLFF. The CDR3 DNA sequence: TGTGCCAGCAGCTCGAGGTCAGGGGGCGGGGGAGAAAAACTGTTTTTT.